This TCR beta chain was obtained from a study of cytotoxic CD8 clonotypes in ibrutinib-treated CLL. Germline CDR1 SGHRS, CDR2 YFSETQ. The CDR3 is 13 amino acids. Trimming left V 0 bases short and J 0 bases short, with 3 bases between. Cryopreserved PBMCs provided 1.5 to 2 micrograms of genomic DNA for the TCR beta libraries. The repertoire was sequenced with immunoSEQ multiplex PCR; TCRdb's copy has only in-frame clones and lacks some. The table shows about 80,000 clones, with roughly 80% occurring only once. The rearrangement uses TRBV5-1 and TRBJ1-2; no clear D gene. The sequencing used PBMCs, collected after 12 months of ibrutinib treatment. The TCR originated in a human donor with chronic lymphocytic leukemia. Here the CDR3 DNA reads TGCGCCAGCAGCTTGGCCGCTAACTATGGCTACACCTTC. Its translation is CASSLAANYGYTF.